A single sample is the source of the 10 T cell receptor beta chains below, sequenced in a study of T cells after yellow fever vaccination (dated by TCRdb to the late 2010s). The library relied on 5' RACE. The sequencing machine was an Illumina NovaSeq 6000. Starting from the raw public reads, TCRdb applied fastp trimming at Q25, assembled clones with MiXCR and retained in-frame beta chains. Rows are unified per CDR3 protein, each entry keeping the most common DNA and genes. Recorded for this sample are hundreds of thousands of distinct CDR3 sequences; 15% to 20% of them occurred a single time. Of the sample, 15% to 20% is held by the ten largest clones. Interpreted using the paper, the treatment or condition label stands for: live attenuated yellow fever vaccine strain. Here the sequenced sample was PBMCs, taken before the yellow fever booster vaccination. The receptors were sampled from a man aged 18 to 35 who received the YFV17D yellow fever vaccine.

This clonotype showed up just a few times. The rearrangement uses TRBV4-2 and TRBJ2-7; 9 bases agree with TRBD1. CDR3 size: 16 residues. Germline CDR1 and CDR2: LGHNA and YNFKEQ. The J segment lost 6 bases and the V segment lost 4 bases, leaving 13 bases of the junction unmatched. CDR3 sequence reads: CASSPPPDRGPSEQYV. DNA of the CDR3: TGTGCCAGCAGCCCGCCCCCGGACAGGGGACCCTCCGAGCAGTACGTC.

The V and J genes are TRBV6-2 or TRBV6-3 and TRBJ2-7; no definite D call. Looked up from germline, CDR1 is MNHEY and CDR2 is SVGEGT. This CDR3 is built from 15 residues. Trimming stripped 5 bases from V and 6 bases from J, with 20 bases between. The CDR3: CASSRVLSAVGEQYF. CDR3 DNA sequence: TGTGCCAGCAGTAGAGTTTTGAGCGCCGTGGGCGAGCAGTACTTC.

This chain uses TRBV7-9 with TRBJ1-2; D gene ambiguous. The CDR3 extends over 14 amino acids. V lost 1 base and J 8 bases, leaving 14 bases between the germline ends. Germline-derived CDR1 and CDR2 are SEHNR and FQNEAQ (reference sequence). CDR3 coding DNA: TGTGCCAGCAGCTTAGTAAGCCCCCTGGAGGGCTACACCTTC. Its translation: CASSLVSPLEGYTF.

The genes are TRBV5-1 and TRBJ2-3, with 7 nucleotides matching TRBD1. In germline, CDR1 is SGHRS, CDR2 YFSETQ. V lost 1 base, J lost 4 bases, and 9 bases stayed unmatched. The CDR3 consists of 16 residues. The CDR3 sequence: CASSLLAGGTPDTQYF. In DNA form, the CDR3 reads TGCGCCAGCAGCTTGTTGGCAGGGGGAACCCCAGATACGCAGTATTTT.

This clonotype was counted only a few times. CDR3 amino acids: CASSVAAGVHKTQYF. CDR3 nucleotide sequence: TGTGCCAGCAGCGTAGCTGCGGGGGTCCACAAGACCCAGTACTTC. The J gene is TRBJ2-5, the V gene TRBV9; 7 nucleotides agree with TRBD2. The CDR3 covers 15 residues. Germline lookup yields CDR1 SGDLS and CDR2 YYNGEE. V lost 0 bases to trimming and J lost 6 bases; unmatched junction nucleotides: 8.

This clonotype was observed a handful of times. The chain links TRBV20-1 to TRBJ1-1; D remains ambiguous. There are 14 residues in the CDR3. V gave up 7 bases and J gave up 4 bases, with 19 bases separating them. The germline gives CDR1 DFQATT, CDR2 SNEGSKA (reference sequence). In DNA form, the CDR3 reads TGCAGTGTGGGTGGCGGGAGGTTTAGCACTGAAGCTTTCTTT. Translating gives CSVGGGRFSTEAFF.

This clonotype has only a few counts. This chain connects TRBV12-3 or TRBV12-4 to TRBJ1-5; the D is unclear. The CDR3 totals 13 residues. With 1 base removed from V and 6 bases from J, the gap between germline ends came to 7 bases. CDR3 sequence (DNA): TGTGCCAGCAGTTTAGGGGAGGGTCAGCCCCAGCATTTT. It specifies CASSLGEGQPQHF.

The chain uses TRBV5-1 and TRBJ1-1; a weak D match, TRBD1 (5 bases). The V end lost 3 bases, the J end lost 0 bases, and 15 bases lay between the germline ends. Germline CDR1 SGHRS, CDR2 YFSETQ. The CDR3 contains 16 residues. CDR3 loop: CASSSGTGALNTEAFF. The CDR3 coding sequence is TGCGCCAGCAGCTCCGGGACTGGGGCTTTGAACACTGAAGCTTTCTTT.

This chain uses TRBV27 with TRBJ1-5; D is unresolved. From germline, CDR1 is MNHEY and CDR2 SMNVEV (reference sequence). This CDR3 is built from 14 residues. Trimming left V 5 bases short and J 7 bases short, with 15 bases between. Here the CDR3 DNA reads TGTGCCAGCAGTCTGACGGCGGCTCGACAGCCCCAGCATTTT. This codes for CASSLTAARQPQHF.

V usage is TRBV7-6 and J usage is TRBJ1-6; weak D call: TRBD1 (5 bases). Germline CDR1 and CDR2: SGHVS and FNYEAQ. This CDR3 has 14 amino acids. CDR3 DNA: TGTGTCAGAGCGGGCAGCGGGGACTATTCACCCCTCCACTTT. It specifies CVRAGSGDYSPLHF.